This T cell receptor (beta chain) was obtained from a study of CD8+CD57+ T cells in acquired aplastic anemia. Study-wide background: Each DNA sample taken from sorted CD4+ and CD8+ cells came to about 3 ug on average.

Worth noting for this clonotype: Its antigen is not identified.

Profiling that covered TCR beta VDJ and CDR3 relied on genomic DNA as its template. TCRdb fed the reads into MiXCR, producing one record per CDR3 protein. Among 300,000 or so distinct CDR3 sequences listed, 45% to 65% were seen once. Notes on the study in general: The same twenty-nine CD8+ CDR3 sequences occurred in patients and in controls.

Patients sequenced had flow cytometry evidence of CD8+CD57+ cell expansion. The CDR3 is made up of 13 amino acids. From germline, CDR1 is SEHNR and CDR2 FQNEAQ (reference sequence). V gave up 6 bases and J gave up 2 bases, with 10 bases separating them. This TCR was sampled from a human donor with aplastic anemia. Sample: sorted CD4+, CD8+, or CD8+CD57+ T cells (not recorded which) from PBMCs. This chain connects TRBV7-9 to TRBJ2-5; D is unresolved. The CDR3, as DNA: TGTGCCAGCAGATACGGACCACAAGAGACCCAGTACTTC. Translation: CASRYGPQETQYF.